This paragraph reports one T cell receptor beta chain. Its antigen remains unidentified. This entry is derived from a study of shared clonotypes between healthy human individuals. Study-level information: The donors, a couple of women and a few men, were aged 18 to 49.

The germline V gene has CDR1 SQVTM and CDR2 ANQGSEA. The CDR3 totals 14 residues. The ends lost 6 bases at V and 2 bases at J; junction bases unmatched: 9. Points from the study as a whole: In general, naive subsets displayed greater estimated richness than memory subsets did. Among four donors, roughly 5% of naive CD4 clonotypes were found in common.

Generated by immunoSEQ multiplex PCR, the TCRdb table keeps only in-frame clones and is missing some. The data show roughly 2.5 million clones, with around nine tenths seen just once and over 0.12% held by the top ten. Material: naive CD4+ T cells sorted from blood. Sample subset: CD45RA+ positively selected. This sequence originates from a man between 18 and 29 years old in good health. The genes are TRBV29-1 and TRBJ1-1, with 7 bases matching TRBD1. DNA for the CDR3: TGCAGCGTCGCATTGGGGACAGACAACACTGAAGCTTTCTTT. Translated, it gives CSVALGTDNTEAFF.